These 5 T cell receptor beta chains share one sample of origin, sequenced in a study of T cell responses to AZD1222 COVID-19 vaccine (dated by TCRdb to 2020 to 2022). What this sample's time point label stands for: baseline before first vaccination. The library was produced with the immunoSEQ multiplex PCR assay. Here the immuneACCESS table is served through TCRdb, limited to in-frame sequences with V and J called. Missing clones are a known gap in these copies; in checked studies unresolved V genes cover under half, and the rest lacks a known reason. The sample profile shows some 86,000 clones; around 84% of them were found once. The ten largest clones take up around 20% of the sample. The starting material was peripheral blood, obtained on day 0 of AZD1222 vaccination. The source is an adult in good health.

In its sample, this clone was seen a few times. The chain combines TRBV2 with TRBJ2-7; D might be TRBD1 (6 bases). V lost 6 bases, J lost 2 bases, and 14 bases lay in between. Germline V lookup: CDR1 SNHLY, CDR2 FYNNEI. The CDR3 spans 14 residues. The CDR3 DNA is TGTGCCAGCAGGAGGGGGACCGCCACCTACGAGCAGTACTTC. It codes for CASRRGTATYEQYF.

The chain employs TRBV29-1 and TRBJ2-7, with 7 bases that match TRBD1. Losses at the gene ends were 1 base for V and 5 bases for J; bases not matched to a gene: 8. The germline CDR1 and CDR2 sequences are SQVTM and ANQGSEA. This CDR3 is built from 14 residues. The CDR3 protein is CSVEANDRANEQYF. CDR3 coding DNA: TGCAGCGTTGAAGCCAACGACAGGGCCAACGAGCAGTACTTC.

This rearrangement joins TRBV10-2 to TRBJ2-3; 12 bases map to TRBD2. The V segment lost 6 bases and the J segment 2 bases; nucleotides outside the gene matches: 3. The V gene's germline CDR1 is WSHSY and CDR2 SAAADI. The CDR3 length is 15 residues. CDR3 in DNA: TGCGCCAGCAGAGGACTAGCGGGGCCCACAGATACGCAGTATTTT. Translation: CASRGLAGPTDTQYF.

This clone turned up a few times. This CDR3 is also generated by other DNA sequences in the sample. The rearrangement links TRBV18 to TRBJ1-1; unclear D gene. V shed 3 bases and J shed 1 base, with 9 bases lying between them. The CDR3 runs to 14 residues. Germline V CDR1 and CDR2: KGHSH, LQKENI. The CDR3 loop is CASSPSAKNTEAFF. The CDR3 DNA sequence: TGTGCCAGCTCACCCTCGGCGAAGAACACTGAAGCTTTCTTT.

This chain joins TRBV27 and TRBJ2-1; D perhaps matches TRBD1 (5 bases). Trimming shortened V by 2 bases and J by 3 bases, and 8 bases separated the two germline ends. Germline loops: CDR1 MNHEY, CDR2 SMNVEV (reference sequence). This CDR3 comprises 14 residues. The CDR3 DNA sequence: TGTGCCAGCAGTTTACCCGACAGCTACAATGAGCAGTTCTTC. Amino acids: CASSLPDSYNEQFF.